Shown below are 5 T cell receptor beta chains from a single sample sequenced in a study of shared clonotypes between healthy human individuals. Generated by immunoSEQ multiplex PCR, the TCRdb table keeps only in-frame clones and is missing some. The data hold a few hundred thousand clones, with roughly 85% observed a single time. The sequencing sample was made of PBMCs. The receptors shown here come from a woman in her thirties or forties in good health. Some clones in this sample may be carry-over from other donors' samples.

The chain's CDR3 is CASRIAYEQYF. Written as DNA, the CDR3 is TGTGCCAGCAGAATTGCCTACGAGCAGTACTTC. The chain uses TRBV6-5 and TRBJ2-7; the D is unclear. Per germline, CDR1 MNHEY and CDR2 SVGAGI. Trimming removed 6 bases at V and 2 bases at J, with 5 bases between. There are 11 residues in the CDR3.

This clone has just a few counts. The chain recombines TRBV10-3 with TRBJ1-1; D is possibly TRBD1 (5 bases). The V end lost 10 bases, the J end lost 5 bases, and 14 bases lay between the germline ends. The V gene's germline CDR1 is ENHRY and CDR2 SYGVKD. CDR3 length: 12 amino acids. CDR3 coding DNA: TGTGCCACCGGGGGGGGATGGACTGAAGCTTTCTTT. It yields the protein CATGGGWTEAFF.

V and J are TRBV19 and TRBJ2-3; 9 bases are a match to TRBD1. The CDR3 contains 14 residues. Losses at the gene ends were 7 bases for V and 6 bases for J; bases not matched to a gene: 8. CDR1 and CDR2 from the germline V gene are LNHDA and SQIVND (reference sequence). Here the CDR3 reads CASTKGQGGDTQYF. The CDR3 DNA follows: TGTGCCAGTACCAAGGGACAGGGAGGGGATACGCAGTATTTT.

This clone was recorded many times. The chain links TRBV7-2 to TRBJ1-5; 7 bases align to TRBD1. The trim removed 4 bases at V and 5 bases at J, leaving 8 bases unmatched. This CDR3 has 15 amino acids. CDR1 SGHTA and CDR2 FQGNSA come from the germline V gene. The CDR3 coding sequence is TGTGCCAGCAGCTCGAGAATAGGACAGGATCAGCCCCAGCATTTT. Amino acid sequence: CASSSRIGQDQPQHF.

The chain recombines TRBV11-3 with TRBJ2-5, with TRBD2 as a possible D gene (5 bases). Germline V gene data show CDR1 as SGHNT and CDR2 as YENEEA. The CDR3 totals 13 residues. The V end was cut by 5 bases, the J end by 5 bases, with 12 bases between. The CDR3 coding sequence is TGTGCCAGCAGCACGGGATTCCGGGAGACCCAGTACTTC. Translation gives CASSTGFRETQYF. Full variable domain (rest looked up from reference TRBV11-3 and TRBJ2-5): EAGVVQSPRYKIIEKKQPVAFWCNPISGHNTLYWYLQNLGQGPELLIRYENEEAVDDSQLPKDRFSAERLKGVDSTLKIQPAELGDSAVYLCASSTGFRETQYFGPGTRLLVL.